The clone carrying this T cell receptor beta chain was found a few times. The data were obtained in a study of blood T cell repertoires in COVID-19. Turning to the study itself: The United States, Italy and Spain were the sources of the acute and convalescent COVID-19 samples. Sample material is recorded as cDNA or gDNA derived from T cells, B-cell-depleted T cells, or PBMCs.

As processed by the authors: By means of reference gene primer amplification, nucleated cell counts were estimated. Produced via immunoSEQ multiplex PCR; TCRdb's table is partial and in-frame only. V, J and clone size reflect that table, while D and trimming were determined from the DNA. The table shows 150,000 to 200,000 clones, with approximately 90% occurring only once. Sequenced: peripheral blood. The clonotype originates from a man in his forties or fifties with active or convalescent COVID-19.

CDR3 residues: CASSPGTGPYYEQYF. CDR3 nucleotide sequence: TGTGCCAGTAGCCCCGGGACAGGCCCTTACTACGAGCAGTACTTC. The chain recombines TRBV19 with TRBJ2-7, with 8 nucleotides matching TRBD1. Germline V gives CDR1 LNHDA, CDR2 SQIVND (reference sequence). V trimming: 6 bases; J trimming: 3 bases; junction bases outside the gene matches: 10. The CDR3 runs 15 residues.